This T cell receptor beta chain was recovered during a study of cytomegalovirus exposure and HLA in healthy donors. Points from the study as a whole: The authors assumed roughly uniform sequencing depth across donors for presence/absence analyses.

As regards this clone: Its antigen is undetermined.

A multiplex PCR was run with 60 Vbeta primers and 13 Jbeta primers. TCRdb's table, derived via immunoSEQ multiplex PCR, lists solely in-frame clones and lacks some. The sample yields 74,000 or so clones, approximately 75% seen once. Trimming cost V 6 bases and J 8 bases; bases outside gene matches: 12. This CDR3 comprises 16 residues. The germline V gene encodes CDR1 MNHNY and CDR2 SVGAGI (reference sequence). The chain carries TRBV6-6 and TRBJ1-5, with 11 bases aligning to TRBD1. The clonotype was recovered from a woman in her 40s in good health and CMV-seronegative. The specimen was PBMCs. The CDR3 DNA is TGTGCCAGCAGGATAACTTGGGACAGGGGGTCCGAGCCCCAGCATTTT. The encoded protein is CASRITWDRGSEPQHF.